These 28 T cell receptor beta chains were sequenced from one sample in a study of T-cell reconstitution after alpha-beta-depleted transplantation in children. The authors prepared the TCRbeta library with unique molecular identifiers. MiXCR, run by TCRdb on the PCR reads, gives a single entry per CDR3 protein. The repertoire holds some 78,000 distinct CDR3 sequences, roughly 14% seen once, with around a quarter in the top ten. This specimen was PBMCs, mostly from graft donor cells, taken 180 days after TCRalphabeta/CD19-depleted stem cell transplant. These receptors came from a male patient under 10 years old who had a stem cell transplant for acute lymphoblastic leukemia, so the T cells may come from the graft donor.

This clonotype has just a few counts. V is TRBV9 and J is TRBJ2-5; 7 bases agree with TRBD2. CDR3 length: 15 residues. Germline V gene data show CDR1 as SGDLS and CDR2 as YYNGEE. The V gene end was trimmed by 0 bases and the J gene end by 4 bases; junction bases not matched to a gene: 6. This chain's CDR3 is CASSVGSWEGETQYF. The CDR3 bases are TGTGCCAGCAGCGTAGGTAGTTGGGAGGGAGAGACCCAGTACTTC.

The V call is TRBV10-3, the J call TRBJ1-1; D is undetermined. The CDR3 totals 15 residues. The germline V and J ends were trimmed by 0 bases and 0 bases, with 8 bases remaining between them. Germline lookup yields CDR1 ENHRY and CDR2 SYGVKD. In DNA, the CDR3 is TGTGCCATCAGTGAGTCCCCCGGCGTGAACACTGAAGCTTTCTTT. As protein: CAISESPGVNTEAFF.

The chain joins TRBV6-5 to TRBJ1-1; 9 nucleotides align to TRBD1. Germline V gene data show CDR1 as MNHEY and CDR2 as SVGAGI. The V and J ends lost 1 base and 3 bases, in that order; junction bases with no gene match: 3. The CDR3 has 15 amino acids. This CDR3 is CASSYLTGGDTEAFF. In nucleotides, the CDR3 is TGTGCCAGCAGTTACTTGACAGGGGGAGACACTGAAGCTTTCTTT.

The chain recombines TRBV6-5 with TRBJ2-7; 7 nucleotides align to TRBD1. CDR1 and CDR2 from the germline V gene are MNHEY and SVGAGI. Germline trimming cut 2 bases from V and 3 bases from J; bases unmatched to any gene: 4. This CDR3 has 14 residues. The chain's CDR3 is CASSYGTDYYEQYF. The CDR3 region has the DNA TGTGCCAGCAGTTACGGGACAGATTACTACGAGCAGTACTTC.

This clonotype came up a few times. V usage is TRBV5-1 and J usage is TRBJ2-1; 7 positions match TRBD2. In germline, CDR1 is SGHRS, CDR2 YFSETQ. The CDR3 contains 14 residues. V was clipped by 3 bases and J by 7 bases; unmatched bases: 7. The CDR3 DNA reads TGCGCCAGCAGCTCGATCCCCGGGAGGAATGAGCAGTTCTTC. Protein: CASSSIPGRNEQFF.

This chain joins TRBV3-1 and TRBJ2-1, with 9 bases matching TRBD2. The J segment lost 0 bases and the V segment lost 2 bases, leaving 17 bases of the junction unmatched. Germline CDR1 and CDR2: LGHDT and YNNKEL (reference sequence). The CDR3 length is 21 residues. The CDR3 sequence: CASSQTPRLGGGESSYNEQFF. As DNA, the CDR3 is TGTGCCAGCAGCCAAACGCCTCGTTTGGGCGGGGGGGAGAGCTCCTACAATGAGCAGTTCTTC.

This chain links TRBV9 with TRBJ2-1, with D possibly matching TRBD2 (6 bases). The germline CDR1 and CDR2 sequences are SGDLS and YYNGEE. The CDR3 contains 16 residues. The V end lost 3 bases, the J end lost 3 bases, and 16 bases lay between the germline ends. The CDR3 protein is CASSGRDSHFYNEQFF. CDR3 coding DNA: TGTGCCAGCAGCGGGAGGGACTCCCACTTCTACAATGAGCAGTTCTTC.

This clonotype was recorded at least ten times. This chain links TRBV2 with TRBJ1-1, with TRBD1 as a possible D gene (5 bases). V lost 8 bases and J 0 bases, leaving 10 bases between the germline ends. CDR3 size: 13 residues. Germline loops: CDR1 SNHLY, CDR2 FYNNEI. The CDR3: CASGGGMNTEAFF. CDR3 nucleotide sequence: TGTGCCAGCGGGGGGGGGATGAACACTGAAGCTTTCTTT.

This clonotype was counted at least ten times. This chain joins TRBV9 and TRBJ2-7; D remains ambiguous. This CDR3 is built from 15 residues. Germline V gene lookup returns CDR1 SGDLS and CDR2 YYNGEE. With 0 bases removed from V and 0 bases from J, the gap between germline ends came to 10 bases. CDR3 coding DNA: TGTGCCAGCAGCGTAGCGACTGGATACTCCTACGAGCAGTACTTC. As protein: CASSVATGYSYEQYF.

V gene TRBV4-3 combines with J gene TRBJ2-2; unclear D gene. The germline V and J ends were trimmed by 1 base and 6 bases, with 15 bases remaining between them. This CDR3 has 16 residues. Germline V gene sequence: CDR1 LGHNA, CDR2 YSLEER. The CDR3 nucleotides are TGCGCCAGCAGCCAAGGATTAGGGTTTCGGGCCGGGGAGCTGTTTTTT. Amino acid sequence: CASSQGLGFRAGELFF.

In its sample, this clonotype was seen a few times. V is TRBV11-2 and J is TRBJ1-5; D remains ambiguous. This CDR3 region has 14 residues. Germline V gives CDR1 SGHAT, CDR2 FQNNGV. V lost 4 bases to trimming and J lost 2 bases, with 9 bases between them. The CDR3 coding sequence is TGTGCCAGCAGCTCCGAAAGTGGCAATCAGCCCCAGCATTTT. Its protein is CASSSESGNQPQHF.

This clonotype showed up just a few times. The J gene is TRBJ2-7, the V gene TRBV10-3; 10 nucleotides align to TRBD1. Trimming at V came to 6 bases and at J to 5 bases, leaving 10 bases not matched to a gene. Germline loops: CDR1 ENHRY, CDR2 SYGVKD. This CDR3 region has 15 residues. The DNA for the CDR3 is TGTGCCATCAGGTCGACCGGGACAGGGGCCCACGAGCAGTACTTC. Translation: CAIRSTGTGAHEQYF.

Only a few counts were recorded for this clonotype. The rearrangement uses TRBV20-1 and TRBJ2-7; D perhaps matches TRBD2 (5 bases). Germline CDR1 is DFQATT and CDR2 is SNEGSKA (reference sequence). V shed 3 bases and J shed 6 bases, with 9 bases lying between them. The CDR3 totals 11 residues. This chain's CDR3 is CSASPAVEQYF. In nucleotides, the CDR3 is TGCAGTGCTAGCCCAGCGGTCGAGCAGTACTTC.

This clonotype has ten or more counts. The chain couples TRBV7-8 to TRBJ2-2; D might be TRBD2 (5 bases). Germline CDR1 SGHVS, CDR2 FQNEAQ. The CDR3 covers 14 residues. Trimming cost V 2 bases and J 4 bases, with 8 bases left between them. CDR3 DNA sequence: TGTGCCAGCAGCTTAAGGCGGGTCACCGGGGAGCTGTTTTTT. Translation gives CASSLRRVTGELFF.

This clonotype was counted many times. This chain links TRBV6-2 or TRBV6-3 with TRBJ2-7; D remains ambiguous. The germline V gene has CDR1 MNHEY and CDR2 SVGEGT. CDR3 length: 10 residues. Trimming removed 4 bases at V and 5 bases at J, with 3 bases between. CDR3 nucleotide sequence: TGTGCCAGCAGTTTAAACGAGCAGTACTTC. As protein: CASSLNEQYF.

This sequence joins TRBV5-1 and TRBJ2-1; TRBD2 matches at 8 bases. CDR3 length: 16 amino acids. With V trimmed by 2 bases and J by 0 bases, 4 bases remained unmatched. Germline CDR1 and CDR2: SGHRS and YFSETQ. The CDR3 loop reads CASSFSGGSSYNEQFF. CDR3 nucleotides: TGCGCCAGCAGCTTTTCGGGGGGGAGCTCCTACAATGAGCAGTTCTTC.

Only one count was recorded for this clonotype. J is TRBJ2-2 and V is TRBV2, with 7 bases that match TRBD2. Germline assignment: CDR1 SNHLY and CDR2 FYNNEI. The V segment lost 6 bases and the J segment 5 bases; nucleotides outside the gene matches: 6. The CDR3 has 14 amino acids. The DNA for the CDR3 is TGTGCCAGCAGGGGGGGGAGTAGGACCGGGGAGCTGTTTTTT. Translating it yields CASRGGSRTGELFF.

The chain joins TRBV6-2 or TRBV6-3 to TRBJ2-7; D is possibly TRBD1 (5 bases). The CDR3 spans 15 residues. Between the trimmed V and J ends, which lost 4 bases and 1 base, there was a span of 14 bases. The germline V gene has CDR1 MNHEY and CDR2 SVGEGT. CDR3 sequence (DNA): TGTGCCAGCAGTTCCCCACGGCAGGGATCCTACGAGCAGTACTTC. Amino acids: CASSSPRQGSYEQYF.

Only a few counts were recorded for this clonotype. The V call is TRBV12-3 or TRBV12-4, the J call TRBJ2-2; 8 bases align to TRBD2. This CDR3 comprises 16 residues. V was pared by 6 bases and J by 9 bases, with 15 bases of the junction left unmatched. CDR3 nucleotide sequence: TGTGCCAGCAGCCCCCCCAGCGGGGGAGGTACGTGGGAGCTGTTTTTT. It codes for CASSPPSGGGTWELFF.

The V and J genes are TRBV20-1 and TRBJ2-5; 11 bases map to TRBD2. This CDR3 region has 15 residues. The V and J ends lost 3 bases and 5 bases, in that order; junction bases with no gene match: 8. Germline V gene lookup returns CDR1 DFQATT and CDR2 SNEGSKA (reference sequence). The CDR3 reads CSARVSGGVLETQYF. In nucleotides, the CDR3 is TGCAGTGCTAGGGTTAGCGGGGGGGTTCTTGAGACCCAGTACTTC.

In its sample, this clonotype was seen a few times. Germline is not matched at one junction end, which may reflect a read error. The gene calls are TRBV7-7 and TRBJ2-1, with 7 bases that match TRBD2. Germline V gives CDR1 SSHAT, CDR2 FNYEAQ (reference sequence). There are 14 residues in the CDR3. For the CDR3, the DNA is TGTGCTAGCAGCTTGAAAGCGGGATACAATGAGCAGTTCTTC. Translated, it gives CASSLKAGYNEQFF.

The genes are TRBV18 and TRBJ2-2; tentatively, D is TRBD2 (6 bases). The germline V gene encodes CDR1 KGHSH and CDR2 LQKENI. This CDR3 is built from 15 residues. Between the trimmed V and J ends, which lost 6 bases and 3 bases, there was a span of 14 bases. The chain's CDR3 is CASSPGLRYTGELFF. CDR3 DNA sequence: TGTGCCAGCTCTCCGGGACTCCGATACACCGGGGAGCTGTTTTTT.

V gene TRBV5-1 combines with J gene TRBJ2-1; a weak D match, TRBD2 (6 bases). V lost 5 bases and J lost 0, with 6 bases in between. This CDR3 has 13 amino acids. In germline, CDR1 is SGHRS, CDR2 YFSETQ. This CDR3 is CASRTSSYNEQFF. The CDR3 DNA follows: TGCGCCAGCAGGACTAGCTCCTACAATGAGCAGTTCTTC.

The sample holds many counts of this clonotype. The chain employs TRBV6-1 and TRBJ2-5; D possibly corresponds to TRBD2 (6 bases). Germline CDR1 and CDR2: MNHNS and SASEGT. This CDR3 has 15 residues. With 6 bases removed from V and 2 bases from J, the gap between germline ends came to 16 bases. The CDR3 DNA follows: TGTGCCAGCAGCCCCTGGGCGGGGAGTCAAGAGACCCAGTACTTC. As protein: CASSPWAGSQETQYF.

There are a few counts of this clonotype. This CDR3 reads CASSLQSGARETGELFF. CDR3 nucleotide sequence: TGTGCCAGCAGCTTGCAATCGGGGGCGCGAGAGACCGGGGAGCTGTTTTTT. The chain recombines TRBV5-5 with TRBJ2-2; TRBD1 or TRBD2 may be the D gene (6 bases each). In germline, CDR1 is SGHKS, CDR2 YYEKEE (reference sequence). V gave up 1 base and J gave up 5 bases, with 18 bases separating them. The CDR3 sequence is 17 residues long. The full variable domain, its missing parts supplied by reference TRBV5-5 and TRBJ2-2, is DAGVTQSPTHLIKTRGQQVTLRCSPISGHKSVSWYQQVLGQGPQFIFQYYEKEERGRGNFPDRFSARQFPNYSSELNVNALLLGDSALYLCASSLQSGARETGELFFGEGSRLTVL.

This rearrangement joins TRBV18 to TRBJ1-3; D gene ambiguous. There are 13 residues in the CDR3. Germline values: CDR1 KGHSH, CDR2 LQKENI. Trimming removed 1 base from V and 6 bases from J, with 7 bases in between. The CDR3 reads CASSPREANTIYF. DNA of the CDR3: TGTGCCAGCTCACCACGAGAGGCAAACACCATATATTTT.

The CDR3 coding sequence is TGTGCCAGCAGCTCCAGGGCCTACAATGAGCAGTTCTTC. Protein sequence: CASSSRAYNEQFF. The chain links TRBV11-2 to TRBJ2-1; tentatively, D is TRBD1 (5 bases). CDR1 is SGHAT, CDR2 FQNNGV, per germline. The CDR3 is 13 residues long. Trimming left V 4 bases short and J 2 bases short, with 6 bases between.

This clonotype showed up just a few times. The chain is built from TRBV27 and TRBJ2-7; 11 bases line up with TRBD2. After removal of 4 bases from V and 6 bases from J, the junction contained 5 bases not matched to a gene. Germline V gene sequence: CDR1 MNHEY, CDR2 SMNVEV (reference sequence). CDR3 size: 14 residues. In DNA form, the CDR3 reads TGTGCCAGCAGTTCCCTAGCGGGAGGAACCGAGCAGTACTTC. This sequence encodes CASSSLAGGTEQYF.